Listed below are T cell receptor beta chains from one sample, sequenced in a study of blood T cell repertoires in COVID-19. Clones were sequenced by immunoSEQ multiplex PCR, and TCRdb holds only the in-frame ones, with some missing. Of 490,000 or so clones detected, 70% to 90% appear once; the ten largest clones hold 1.5% to 2%. Source material: PBMCs or T cells enriched from blood (not recorded which). The receptors were sampled from a woman aged 40-49 years who had recovered from COVID-19. Both conserved end residues are part of each CDR3. A D gene is named only where the DNA matches it firmly. Clone size is given for some rows only: seen once, a few or many times, or a class if the clone is expanded.

clone_size j_call v_call d_call cdr3_aa cdr3_nt
NA TRBJ1-2 TRBV20-1 TRBD1 CSARDEGRGDF TGCAGTGCTAGAGATGAGGGCAGGGGGGACTTC
once TRBJ1-5 TRBV5-1 TRBD1 CASSLLKDRVLLRPQHF TGCGCCAGCAGCTTGCTCAAGGACAGGGTGCTGCTCCGGCCCCAGCATTTT
NA TRBJ1-1 TRBV19 TRBD1 CASTTTDRGHLNTEAFF TGTGCCAGTACCACCACGGACAGGGGGCATCTGAACACTGAAGCTTTCTTT
NA TRBJ1-5 TRBV19 NA CASSIWQSQIQPQHF TGTGCCAGTAGTATCTGGCAGTCGCAAATTCAGCCCCAGCATTTT
NA TRBJ1-5 TRBV20-1 NA CSASRQNQPQHF TGCAGTGCAAGTAGACAGAATCAGCCCCAGCATTTT
NA TRBJ1-6 TRBV10-3 TRBD1 CAISEGSRDRGNSPLHF TGTGCCATCAGTGAGGGTTCCCGGGACAGGGGTAATTCACCCCTCCACTTT
NA TRBJ1-4 TRBV29-1 TRBD1 CSVEVLGGRTNEKLFF TGCAGCGTTGAAGTTCTAGGGGGCAGGACTAATGAAAAACTGTTTTTT
NA TRBJ1-5 TRBV16 NA CASSHRDQPQHF TGTGCCAGCAGCCACAGGGATCAGCCCCAGCATTTT
NA TRBJ1-1 TRBV7-9 NA CASSSDSSEAFF TGTGCCAGCAGCTCCGACAGCAGTGAAGCTTTCTTT
once TRBJ1-4 TRBV27 TRBD1 CASSLSRDRAEKLFF TGTGCCAGCAGTTTATCTAGGGACAGGGCGGAAAAACTGTTTTTT
NA TRBJ1-6 TRBV6-1 TRBD1 CASSGHLRDSYSPLHF TGTGCCAGCAGTGGTCACCTCCGGGACAGCTATTCACCCCTCCACTTT
NA TRBJ1-1 TRBV10-3 NA CAISDNSMNTEAFF TGTGCCATCAGTGACAACAGCATGAACACTGAAGCTTTCTTT
NA TRBJ2-7 TRBV27 TRBD2 CAIWTGGGEQYF TGTGCCATCTGGACGGGGGGGGGCGAGCAGTACTTC
NA TRBJ1-1 TRBV5-8 NA CASSLGQASDSTEAFF TGTGCCAGCAGCTTGGGGCAGGCTTCGGATAGCACTGAAGCTTTCTTT
NA TRBJ1-5 TRBV27 TRBD1 CASSGTGGQPQHF TGTGCCAGCAGTGGGACAGGCGGACAGCCCCAGCATTTT
NA TRBJ2-7 TRBV6-5 TRBD1 CASSYSGTGAREQYF TGTGCCAGCAGTTACTCGGGGACAGGGGCACGCGAGCAGTACTTC
NA TRBJ1-1 TRBV11-1 TRBD1 CASSPDRGARGTEAFF TGTGCCAGCAGCCCCGACAGGGGCGCGCGTGGCACTGAAGCTTTCTTT
NA TRBJ1-3 TRBV25-1 TRBD1 CASSETGVGNTIYF TGTGCCAGCAGCGAGACAGGGGTTGGAAACACCATATATTTT
NA TRBJ2-5 TRBV29-1 NA CSVVRGSQETQYF TGCAGCGTTGTGAGGGGGAGTCAAGAGACCCAGTACTTC
NA TRBJ2-2 TRBV11-3 NA CASSFSPGELFF TGTGCCAGCAGCTTCTCCCCCGGGGAGCTGTTTTTT
NA TRBJ2-1 TRBV20-1 NA CSASWGPSYNEQFF TGCAGTGCTAGTTGGGGGCCCTCCTACAATGAGCAGTTCTTC
NA TRBJ2-3 TRBV6-4 NA CASSDSLRARTQYF TGTGCCAGCAGTGACTCTTTACGTGCGAGGACGCAGTATTTT
NA TRBJ2-7 TRBV11-2 TRBD2 CASSLPTLSAGALSYEQYF TGTGCCAGCAGCTTACCGACCCTTAGCGCGGGAGCCCTCTCCTACGAGCAGTACTTC
NA TRBJ2-1 TRBV30 TRBD2 CAVTPLAGVVNEQFF TGTGCCGTTACCCCTCTAGCGGGAGTCGTCAATGAGCAGTTCTTC
NA TRBJ2-7 TRBV6-6 NA CASSYAGGSVEQYF TGTGCCAGCAGTTACGCTGGTGGTTCGGTGGAGCAGTACTTC
NA TRBJ1-4 TRBV11-3 NA CASSLDGGREKLFF TGTGCCAGCAGCTTAGACGGAGGACGCGAAAAACTGTTTTTT
NA TRBJ1-1 TRBV15 NA CATSRDNSQGSGAFF TGTGCCACCAGCAGAGATAACAGCCAGGGTTCAGGTGCTTTCTTT
NA TRBJ1-3 TRBV7-8 TRBD1 CASSLAGTALGNTIYF TGTGCCAGCAGCTTAGCCGGGACAGCCCTAGGAAACACCATATATTTT
NA TRBJ1-1 TRBV7-2 NA CASSFLSSLEGVNSEAFF TGTGCCAGCAGCTTTTTGTCCTCACTCGAGGGAGTCAACTCTGAAGCTTTCTTT
NA TRBJ2-2 TRBV4-1 TRBD2 CASSHGVAGGTGELFF TGCGCCAGCAGCCATGGGGTAGCGGGAGGGACCGGGGAGCTGTTTTTT
NA TRBJ2-2 TRBV4-1 TRBD2 CASSQAGERGLFF TGCGCCAGCAGCCAAGCCGGCGAGCGGGGGCTGTTTTTT
NA TRBJ1-2 TRBV7-9 TRBD1 CASSLASQGTTF TGTGCCAGCAGCTTAGCGTCACAGGGGACCACCTTC
once TRBJ1-3 TRBV25-1 NA CASSWGDSFSGNTIYF TGTGCCAGCAGCTGGGGTGACAGCTTTTCTGGAAACACCATATATTTT
NA TRBJ2-7 TRBV10-2 NA CASSSGQGLFSPYEQYF NA
NA TRBJ2-1 TRBV19 TRBD2 CASSLAGGSNEQFF TGTGCCAGTAGTCTAGCGGGAGGGAGTAATGAGCAGTTCTTC
few TRBJ2-7 TRBV5-1 NA CASSPGLHSREQYF TGCGCCAGCAGCCCGGGACTCCACTCGCGGGAGCAGTACTTC
NA TRBJ2-7 TRBV25-1 NA CASSPTGGGLAYEQYF TGTGCCAGCAGTCCCACAGGGGGGGGACTTGCCTACGAGCAGTACTTC
NA TRBJ2-7 TRBV5-5 TRBD1 CASSLELYRGEGYEQYF TGTGCCAGCAGCTTGGAACTCTACAGGGGTGAAGGTTACGAGCAGTACTTC
NA TRBJ1-1 TRBV6-1 NA CASSEGTYEAFF TGTGCCAGCAGTGAAGGTACCTATGAAGCTTTCTTT
NA TRBJ2-5 TRBV5-1 NA CASREVQETQYF TGCGCCAGCAGAGAGGTCCAAGAGACCCAGTACTTC
NA TRBJ2-1 TRBV10-3 TRBD2 CAISAGLAAYNEQFF TGTGCCATCAGTGCGGGACTAGCGGCCTACAATGAGCAGTTCTTC
NA TRBJ1-4 TRBV7-6 NA CASSLTSSRPDEKLFF TGTGCCAGCAGCTTAACGTCGTCCAGGCCCGATGAAAAACTGTTTTTT
NA TRBJ2-1 TRBV6-6 TRBD2 CASSYSSAGTYNEQFF TGTGCCAGCAGTTACTCTTCAGCGGGAACCTACAATGAGCAGTTCTTC
NA TRBJ2-7 TRBV4-2 NA CASSQEGGGSYEQYF TGTGCCAGCAGCCAAGAAGGGGGAGGGTCCTACGAGCAGTACTTC
NA TRBJ1-5 TRBV6-5 NA CASSLQNQPQHF TGTGCCAGCAGCCTACAGAATCAGCCCCAGCATTTT
NA TRBJ2-3 TRBV25-1 NA CASSEFASSTDTQYF TGTGCCAGCAGTGAATTCGCGTCTAGCACAGATACGCAGTATTTT
few TRBJ2-7 TRBV6-5 NA CASKDWRQGEQYF TGTGCCAGCAAGGACTGGCGGCAGGGGGAGCAGTACTTC
NA TRBJ1-1 TRBV4-3 NA CASSQALTREEAFF TGCGCCAGCAGCCAAGCACTGACCCGGGAAGAAGCTTTCTTT
NA TRBJ1-1 TRBV11-2 TRBD1 CASSLARTGGFNEAFF TGTGCCAGCAGCTTAGCTCGGACAGGGGGATTTAATGAAGCTTTCTTT
NA TRBJ1-4 TRBV27 NA CASSLDRRGSLTNEKLFF TGTGCCAGCAGTTTAGATCGTAGAGGTTCTTTAACTAATGAAAAACTGTTTTTT
NA TRBJ1-2 TRBV6-5 TRBD1 CASTRRQGGGYTF TGTGCCAGCACCAGACGACAGGGCGGGGGCTACACCTTC
NA TRBJ2-7 TRBV28 NA CASSTSREPIYEQYF TGTGCCAGCAGTACTTCCAGGGAACCAATCTACGAGCAGTACTTC
NA TRBJ1-2 TRBV2 NA CASSEEGEGYGYTF TGTGCCAGCAGTGAAGAGGGGGAAGGCTATGGCTACACCTTC
NA TRBJ1-1 TRBV19 TRBD1 CASSIGTGTMNTEAFF TGTGCCAGTAGTATAGGGACAGGGACTATGAACACTGAAGCTTTCTTT
NA TRBJ1-1 TRBV29-1 TRBD1 CSVSLDRQRTEAFF TGCAGCGTTTCTCTGGACAGGCAACGGACTGAAGCTTTCTTT
NA TRBJ2-7 TRBV9 TRBD2 CASSVSGPLSYEQYF TGTGCCAGCAGCGTTAGCGGGCCTCTCTCCTACGAGCAGTACTTC
few TRBJ1-5 TRBV5-4 NA CASSYETGGVQHF TGTGCCAGCAGCTATGAGACGGGGGGCGTCCAGCATTTT
NA TRBJ2-3 TRBV5-4 NA CASSYVRGLPTSTDTQYF TGTGCCAGCAGTTATGTAAGGGGACTTCCGACCAGCACAGATACGCAGTATTTT
NA TRBJ2-5 TRBV27 NA CASSPLTAYQETQYF TGTGCCAGCAGTCCACTGACAGCGTACCAAGAGACCCAGTACTTC